Below are 22 T cell receptor beta chains sequenced from a single sample in a study of blood T cell repertoires in COVID-19. Only in-frame clones appear in the TCRdb table, and some are missing; sequencing was by immunoSEQ multiplex PCR. The sample lists roughly 150,000 clones, 87% occurring once. Sequenced: PBMCs or T cells enriched from blood (not recorded which). These TCRs come from a middle-aged woman who had been exposed to COVID-19.

CDR3 protein: CASRAVEEGVTEAFF. The CDR3 DNA follows: TGTGCCAGCAGAGCAGTGGAAGAGGGCGTCACTGAAGCTTTCTTT. This rearrangement joins TRBV2 to TRBJ1-1, with unresolved D. This CDR3 contains 15 residues. Germline V gives CDR1 SNHLY, CDR2 FYNNEI. With 6 bases removed from V and 4 bases from J, the gap between germline ends came to 18 bases. Filled out from reference TRBV2 and TRBJ1-1, the complete variable domain reads EPEVTQTPSHQVTQMGQEVILRCVPISNHLYFYWYRQILGQKVEFLVSFYNNEISEKSEIFDDQFSVERPDGSNFTLKIRSTKLEDSAMYFCASRAVEEGVTEAFFGQGTRLTVV.

The CDR3, as DNA: TGTGCCAGCTCACCACGTCCGGGGGGGGCTCACGAGACCCAGTACTTC. Translated, it gives CASSPRPGGAHETQYF. The chain has TRBV18 and TRBJ2-5; 8 nucleotides match TRBD2. The V and J ends lost 1 base and 5 bases, in that order; junction bases with no gene match: 9. The CDR3 covers 16 residues. Germline values: CDR1 KGHSH, CDR2 LQKENI.

The chain joins TRBV5-1 to TRBJ2-7; TRBD2 agrees at 9 bases. This CDR3 contains 14 residues. Germline CDR1 and CDR2: SGHRS and YFSETQ. J was trimmed by 2 bases and V by 3 bases; bases with no gene match: 3. CDR3 coding DNA: TGCGCCAGCAGCTCGGTAGCGGGGGCCTACGAGCAGTACTTC. It specifies CASSSVAGAYEQYF.

The genes are TRBV28 and TRBJ1-4; D gene uncertain. Trimming shortened V by 8 bases and J by 7 bases, and 20 bases separated the two germline ends. Germline CDR1 and CDR2: MDHEN and SYDVKM. The CDR3 runs to 15 residues. CDR3 in DNA: TGTGCCAGCTCCCTCTTTGCCGCGGGTAGTGAAAAACTGTTTTTT. Its protein product is CASSLFAAGSEKLFF.

The V and J genes are TRBV19 and TRBJ1-1; 7 bases agree with TRBD1. CDR1 and CDR2 (germline): LNHDA, SQIVND (reference sequence). With 0 bases clipped from V and 4 bases from J, the junction kept 5 bases outside the gene matches. CDR3 length equals 15 residues. The CDR3 nucleotides read TGTGCCAGTAGTATAGATCCGGCAGGGGGCACTGAAGCTTTCTTT. Its protein product is CASSIDPAGGTEAFF.

The chain employs TRBV28 and TRBJ1-2, with D unresolved. The CDR3 totals 14 residues. Germline CDR1 and CDR2: MDHEN and SYDVKM. Deletions cut 3 bases from V and 6 bases from J, with 14 bases between. CDR3 coding DNA: TGTGCCAGCAGTTTGGGCCAACGGAGGAATGGCTACACCTTC. As protein: CASSLGQRRNGYTF.

This chain joins TRBV12-3 or TRBV12-4 and TRBJ1-1, with D unresolved. This CDR3 is 13 amino acids long. With 0 bases removed from V and 9 bases from J, the gap between germline ends came to 11 bases. The chain's CDR3 is CASSLAPGGQAFF. In nucleotides, the CDR3 is TGTGCCAGCAGTTTAGCGCCCGGAGGACAAGCTTTCTTT.

V usage is TRBV12-3 or TRBV12-4 and J usage is TRBJ1-5; D is unclear. The CDR3 spans 13 residues. The V end was cut by 3 bases, the J end by 11 bases, with 14 bases between. The CDR3 here is CASSLSQRGAQHF. In nucleotides, the CDR3 is TGTGCCAGCAGTTTGTCCCAACGCGGGGCCCAGCATTTT.

The CDR3 nucleotides read TGTGCCAGCAGCCAGGCGGGGATCACTGAAGCTTTCTTT. Its translation: CASSQAGITEAFF. The chain joins TRBV7-9 to TRBJ1-1; D is undetermined. This CDR3 has 13 amino acids. Germline lookup yields CDR1 SEHNR and CDR2 FQNEAQ (reference sequence). The V gene lost 5 bases and the J gene lost 4 bases, with 11 bases spanning the gap.

This clone was seen once. This rearrangement joins TRBV3-1 (or the pseudogene TRBV3-2) to TRBJ2-2, with unresolved D. CDR1 and CDR2 (germline): LGHDT, YNNKEL (reference sequence). V was pared by 1 base and J by 1 base, with 7 bases between. The CDR3 has 15 residues. The CDR3 DNA follows: TGTGCCAGCAGCCAAGTCCCAGGGAACACCGGGGAGCTGTTTTTT. Translating gives CASSQVPGNTGELFF.

The genes are TRBV6-5 and TRBJ2-7; possible D gene TRBD1, 6 bases. CDR3 length: 13 amino acids. Per germline, CDR1 MNHEY and CDR2 SVGAGI. Between the trimmed V and J ends, which lost 2 bases and 3 bases, there was a span of 8 bases. DNA for the CDR3: TGTGCCAGCAGTTACGGGGGCTACTACGAGCAGTACTTC. Protein sequence: CASSYGGYYEQYF.

The chain joins TRBV6-5 to TRBJ1-2; 8 bases agree with TRBD1. Germline-derived CDR1 and CDR2 are MNHEY and SVGAGI. V gave up 5 bases and J gave up 7 bases; unmatched junction bases: 9. This CDR3 has 14 residues. The CDR3 reads CASSNGQGFGGYTF. The CDR3 bases are TGTGCCAGCAGTAACGGACAGGGCTTCGGTGGCTACACCTTC.

V and J are TRBV4-2 and TRBJ1-3; TRBD1 aligns across 7 bases. The CDR3 totals 16 residues. In germline, CDR1 is LGHNA, CDR2 YNFKEQ. Trimming at V came to 1 base and at J to 4 bases, leaving 7 bases not matched to a gene. DNA of the CDR3: TGTGCCAGCAGCCAAGCGAACAGGGGATCCGGAAACACCATATATTTT. It codes for CASSQANRGSGNTIYF.

This rearrangement joins TRBV11-2 to TRBJ1-3, with 8 bases aligning to TRBD1. This CDR3 comprises 18 residues. CDR1 and CDR2 from the germline V gene are SGHAT and FQNNGV. The junction had 17 bases not matched to a gene; V was cut back by 3 bases and J by 7 bases. CDR3 amino acids: CASSFSPHLGQGRNTIYF. In DNA, the CDR3 is TGTGCCAGCAGCTTTAGTCCACACCTCGGACAGGGTCGTAACACCATATATTTT. Full variable domain (outside the CDR3, taken from reference TRBV11-2 and TRBJ1-3): EAGVAQSPRYKIIEKRQSVAFWCNPISGHATLYWYQQILGQGPKLLIQFQNNGVVDDSQLPKDRFSAERLKGVDSTLKIQPAKLEDSAVYLCASSFSPHLGQGRNTIYFGEGSWLTVV.

The genes are TRBV9 and TRBJ2-2, with TRBD1 identical over 10 bases. The CDR3 contains 17 residues. Trimming at V came to 3 bases and at J to 5 bases, leaving 10 bases not matched to a gene. Germline values: CDR1 SGDLS, CDR2 YYNGEE. Here the CDR3 DNA reads TGTGCCAGCAGCGGATCACCGGACAGGGGGGGGACCGGGGAGCTGTTTTTT. The encoded protein is CASSGSPDRGGTGELFF.

This chain connects TRBV6-5 to TRBJ1-1, with D possibly matching TRBD1 (6 bases). This CDR3 region has 13 residues. The germline V gene has CDR1 MNHEY and CDR2 SVGAGI. The V gene lost 7 bases and the J gene lost 8 bases, with 17 bases spanning the gap. The CDR3 spells CASIAVGAGEAFF. The DNA of the CDR3 is TGTGCCAGCATAGCCGTGGGGGCCGGAGAAGCTTTCTTT.

The chain carries TRBV25-1 and TRBJ1-2, with unresolved D. CDR1 is MGHDK, CDR2 SYGVNS, per germline. The CDR3 consists of 13 residues. V shed 3 bases and J shed 5 bases, with 10 bases lying between them. CDR3 sequence (DNA): TGTGCCAGCAGTGACACACCCGTATATGGCTACACCTTC. This codes for CASSDTPVYGYTF.

This chain links TRBV3-1 (or the pseudogene TRBV3-2) with TRBJ1-1; the match to TRBD1 covers 10 bases. The V gene's germline CDR1 is LGHDT and CDR2 YNNKEL (reference sequence). The CDR3 sequence is 14 residues long. Trimming removed 7 bases from V and 4 bases from J; junction bases left unmatched: 6. CDR3 sequence reads: CASTRQGASTEAFF. The CDR3 coding sequence is TGTGCCAGCACCCGACAGGGGGCGAGCACTGAAGCTTTCTTT.

The chain couples TRBV5-1 to TRBJ2-2; D possibly corresponds to TRBD1 (6 bases). CDR1 and CDR2 (germline): SGHRS, YFSETQ. V shed 5 bases and J shed 5 bases, with 10 bases lying between them. The CDR3 has 13 amino acids. CDR3 in amino acids: CASRPGVTGELFF. The CDR3 nucleotides are TGCGCCAGCAGACCAGGGGTGACCGGGGAGCTGTTTTTT.

This clone appeared once. The CDR3 coding sequence is TGTGCCAGCAGCATCCCAAGGGGCCTCAGCTCCTACGAGCAGTACTTC. Translating it yields CASSIPRGLSSYEQYF. This chain joins TRBV5-6 and TRBJ2-7; a possible D gene is TRBD1 (5 bases). The CDR3 sequence is 16 residues long. The germline V and J ends were trimmed by 4 bases and 0 bases, with 17 bases remaining between them. The germline V gene encodes CDR1 SGHDT and CDR2 YYEEEE.

The V call is TRBV28, the J call TRBJ1-2, with D perhaps TRBD1 (5 bases). The CDR3 has 12 residues. Trimming took 6 bases from V and 0 from J, leaving 5 bases between them. In germline, CDR1 is MDHEN, CDR2 SYDVKM. CDR3 region: CASRQANYGYTF. The CDR3 coding sequence is TGTGCCAGCAGACAGGCTAACTATGGCTACACCTTC.

J is TRBJ1-5 and V is TRBV6-2 or TRBV6-3; D is uncertain. The CDR3 sequence is 12 residues long. V lost 6 bases and J lost 7, with 10 bases in between. CDR1 and CDR2 from the germline V gene are MNHEY and SVGEGT. CDR3: CASSFPGQPQHF. In nucleotides, the CDR3 is TGTGCCAGCAGCTTTCCAGGACAGCCCCAGCATTTT.